These T cell receptor beta chains were read from a single sample in a study of blood T cell repertoires in COVID-19. Assay: immunoSEQ multiplex PCR; the TCRdb copy retains only in-frame clones and omits some. The table shows about 300,000 clones, with 85% to 90% occurring only once. Sequenced material: peripheral blood. The receptor set was obtained from a man aged 65 to 79 with acute or convalescent COVID-19. The CDR3 runs from the conserved cysteine through the conserved F or W. A D gene is named only where the DNA matches it firmly. Size is omitted from some rows. Given values are once, few, many or a class for expanded clones.

d_call | j_call | v_call | clone_size | cdr3_length | cdr3_nt | cdr3_aa
TRBD1 | TRBJ2-7 | TRBV3-1/TRBV3-2 | NA | 14 | TGTGCCAGCAGCCAAGTCACAGGGGTAGGCGAGCAGTACTTC | CASSQVTGVGEQYF
NA | TRBJ2-2 | TRBV30 | NA | 15 | TGTGCCTGGAGTTCCGGGACAAGGAACACCGGGGAGCTGTTTTTT | CAWSSGTRNTGELFF
NA | TRBJ2-6 | TRBV9 | NA | 15 | TGTGCCAGCAGCGTAGGCTACTCTGGGGCCAACGTCCTGACTTTC | CASSVGYSGANVLTF
TRBD2 | TRBJ2-1 | TRBV7-8 | NA | 15 | TGTGCCAGCAGCCGGGAAGCGGGAGCCGGCAATGAGCAGTTCTTC | CASSREAGAGNEQFF
TRBD2 | TRBJ2-2 | TRBV19 | NA | 16 | TGTGCCAGTACCAGGGCTAGCGGGAGGGAAACCGGGGAGCTGTTTTTT | CASTRASGRETGELFF
NA | TRBJ2-1 | TRBV7-3 | NA | 13 | TGTGCCAGCAGCTTGGAGTTTGCCAATGAGCAGTTCTTC | CASSLEFANEQFF
TRBD2 | TRBJ2-1 | TRBV9 | NA | 17 | TGTGCCAGCAGCGTAGGTTGGGAGCGGGGGGGCCTCGGTGAGCAGTTCTTC | CASSVGWERGGLGEQFF
NA | TRBJ2-7 | TRBV7-9 | NA | 13 | TGTGCCAGCAGCTTAGGAGTTCTCTACGAGCAGTACTTC | CASSLGVLYEQYF
TRBD1 | TRBJ1-2 | TRBV3-1/TRBV3-2 | NA | 16 | TGTGCCAGCAGCCAAAGGGGACAGCAGAGGTTTTATGGCTACACCTTC | CASSQRGQQRFYGYTF
NA | TRBJ1-2 | TRBV6-2/TRBV6-3 | once | 14 | TGTGCCAGCAGTTCGAACAGGGCCACATATGGCTACACCTTC | CASSSNRATYGYTF
NA | TRBJ2-7 | TRBV5-1 | NA | 14 | TGCGCCAGCAGCGAACCAGGGGACCACTACGAGCAGTACTTC | CASSEPGDHYEQYF